This T cell receptor beta chain was captured in a study of OX40 agonist ivuxolimab in advanced cancers. This CDR3 region has 14 residues. V trimming: 4 bases; J trimming: 4 bases; junction bases outside the gene matches: 5. The germline V gene encodes CDR1 LNHDA and CDR2 SQIVND (reference sequence). Measured with immunoSEQ multiplex PCR; TCRdb has only the in-frame clones, and not every one. The sample gives about 150,000 clones, 94% of which show up once; just over 0.3% is in the top ten. The TCR comes from an adult with an advanced solid tumor such as melanoma, head and neck, liver or kidney cancer. The chain couples TRBV19 to TRBJ1-1, with TRBD1 matching over 8 bases. Sequencing was performed on CD4+ or CD8+ T cells sorted from blood, taken in a trial of the OX40 agonist ivuxolimab. The CDR3: CASSRTGQSTEAFF. CDR3 coding DNA: TGTGCCAGTAGTAGGACAGGGCAAAGCACTGAAGCTTTCTTT.